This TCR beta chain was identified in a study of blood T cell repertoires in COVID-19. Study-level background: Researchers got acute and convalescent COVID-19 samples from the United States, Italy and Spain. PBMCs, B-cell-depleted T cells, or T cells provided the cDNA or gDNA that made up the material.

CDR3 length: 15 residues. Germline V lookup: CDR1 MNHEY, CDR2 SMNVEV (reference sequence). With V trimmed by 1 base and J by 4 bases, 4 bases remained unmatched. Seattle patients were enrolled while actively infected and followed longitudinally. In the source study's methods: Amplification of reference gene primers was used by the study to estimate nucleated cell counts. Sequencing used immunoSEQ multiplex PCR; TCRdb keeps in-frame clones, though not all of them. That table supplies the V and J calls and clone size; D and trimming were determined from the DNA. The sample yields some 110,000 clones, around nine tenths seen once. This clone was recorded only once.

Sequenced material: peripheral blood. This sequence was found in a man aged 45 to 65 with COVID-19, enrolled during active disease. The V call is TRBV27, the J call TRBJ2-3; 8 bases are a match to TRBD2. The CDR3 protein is CASSLYGGGPDTQYF. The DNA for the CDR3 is TGTGCCAGCAGTTTATACGGGGGGGGGCCAGATACGCAGTATTTT.